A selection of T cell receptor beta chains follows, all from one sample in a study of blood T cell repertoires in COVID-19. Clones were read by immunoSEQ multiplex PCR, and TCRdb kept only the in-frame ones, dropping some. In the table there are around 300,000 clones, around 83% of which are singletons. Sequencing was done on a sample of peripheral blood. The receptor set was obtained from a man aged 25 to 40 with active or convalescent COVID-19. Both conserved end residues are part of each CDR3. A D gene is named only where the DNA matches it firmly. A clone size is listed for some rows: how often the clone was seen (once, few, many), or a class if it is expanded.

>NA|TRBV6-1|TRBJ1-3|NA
TGTGCCAGCAGTGAAATGGGCCACTCTGGAAACACCATATATTTT
CASSEMGHSGNTIYF
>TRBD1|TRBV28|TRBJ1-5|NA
TGTGCCAGCAGTTTAAGGACAGGATGGGGCCAGCATTTT
CASSLRTGWGQHF
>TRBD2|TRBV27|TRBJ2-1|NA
TGTGCCAGCAGCTGGGGACTAGCCCCGTACAATGAGCAGTTCTTC
CASSWGLAPYNEQFF
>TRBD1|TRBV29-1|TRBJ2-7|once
TGCAGCGTTGAGGGAGGACAGGGTAGGTACGAGCAGTACTTC
CSVEGGQGRYEQYF
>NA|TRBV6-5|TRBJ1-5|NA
TGTGCCAGCAGTCAACAGGGTGGCAATCAGCCCCAGCATTTT
CASSQQGGNQPQHF
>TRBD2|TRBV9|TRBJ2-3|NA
TGTGCCAGCAGCGTTGGCGGGGGTCTAGCGGGCACAGATACGCAGTATTTT
CASSVGGGLAGTDTQYF
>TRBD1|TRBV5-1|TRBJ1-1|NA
TGCGCCAGCAGCTTGAGATCGGACAGGCTGGACACTGAAGCTTTCTTT
CASSLRSDRLDTEAFF
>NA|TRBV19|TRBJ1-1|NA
TGTGCCAGTAGTGGGCTGGGGGGAGACACTGAAGCTTTCTTT
CASSGLGGDTEAFF
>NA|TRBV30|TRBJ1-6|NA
TGTGCCCTGCTGGTTCACAGGGACTCACCCCTCCACTTT
CALLVHRDSPLHF
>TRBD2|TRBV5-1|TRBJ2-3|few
TGCGCCAGCAGTAGACAGCGGGGGGGCGGGTCGGATACGCAGTATTTT
CASSRQRGGGSDTQYF
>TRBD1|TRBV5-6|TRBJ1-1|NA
TGTGCCAGCAGCCCTGGACAGGGACGGAACACTGAAGCTTTCTTT
CASSPGQGRNTEAFF
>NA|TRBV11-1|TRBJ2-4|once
TGTGCCAGCAGCTTTACAGGGTCCAAAAACATTCAGTACTTC
CASSFTGSKNIQYF
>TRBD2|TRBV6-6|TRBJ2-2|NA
TGTGCCAGCAGTTATGCGGGGCGGGAGCACGGGGAGCTGTTTTTT
CASSYAGREHGELFF
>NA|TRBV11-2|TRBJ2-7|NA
TGTGCCAGCAGCTTACAGTCAGGCGAGCAGTACTTC
CASSLQSGEQYF
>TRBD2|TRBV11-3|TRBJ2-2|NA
TGTGCCAGCAGCCGACTAGCGGGCACCGGGGAGCTGTTTTTT
CASSRLAGTGELFF
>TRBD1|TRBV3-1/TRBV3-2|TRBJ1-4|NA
TGTGCCAGCAGCCCCCGGACAGGGTGGGGTGAAAAACTGTTTTTT
CASSPRTGWGEKLFF
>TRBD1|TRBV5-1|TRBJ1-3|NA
TGCGCCAGCAGCCGGACAGGCACCAGCTCTGGAAACACCATATATTTT
CASSRTGTSSGNTIYF